This T cell receptor (beta chain) emerged from a study of glioma-infiltrating T cells after dendritic cell vaccination. Across the whole study: Monocyte-derived dendritic cells, cultured less than 9 days with IL-4 and GM-CSF, were pulsed with autologous tumor lysate.

This CDR3 is built from 17 residues. V trimming: 5 bases; J trimming: 0 bases; junction bases outside the gene matches: 9. The germline V gene has CDR1 SGHVS and CDR2 FNYEAQ. TCRB CDR3 was amplified from 2 ug genomic DNA or less. Primers: 60 V beta forward and 13 J beta reverse. Sequencing used immunoSEQ multiplex PCR; TCRdb keeps in-frame clones, though not all of them. The sample contains 49,000 or so clones, 85% of which appear only once. This sample comprised blood, obtained before dendritic cell vaccination. The V and J genes are TRBV7-6 and TRBJ1-3; TRBD1 matches at 8 bases. The clonotype comes from a human donor with glioblastoma. The CDR3 bases are TGTGCCAGCAGCCCTGGACAGGGCTTCGACTCTGGAAACACCATATATTTT. This translates into CASSPGQGFDSGNTIYF.